This record concerns one TCR beta chain sequence. These data belong to a study of T cell changes during pregnancy in multiple sclerosis. The method was immunoSEQ multiplex PCR; TCRdb's version includes in-frame clones alone and lacks a portion of them. The sample has roughly 28,000 clones; under 95% are singletons. This CDR3 is built from 16 residues. Germline-derived CDR1 and CDR2 are PRHDT and FYEKMQ (reference sequence). V dropped 2 bases and J dropped 6; count of bases not matched to a gene: 8. The sequence derives from a female donor with multiple sclerosis, enrolled in a pregnancy study. This specimen consisted of CD8+ T cells from peripheral blood mononuclear cells, obtained before pregnancy. The chain links TRBV13 to TRBJ2-1; 9 bases are a match to TRBD2. The CDR3 DNA reads as TGTGCCAGCAGCTTAAAGCTAGCGGGACCCTTCAATGAGCAGTTCTTC. Its protein product is CASSLKLAGPFNEQFF.